This is a list of T cell receptor beta chains from one sample in a study of vaccination and CD4 T cells after COVID-19. Antigens for these TCRs are unknown. One entry per CDR3 protein, called by TCRdb with MiXCR from the PCR reads. The profile covers approximately 22,000 distinct CDR3 sequences, with around two fifths appearing a single time and roughly 9.6% taken by the ten largest. Sequencing was performed on CD4+ T cells from blood, cultured in vitro, taken about 7 months after SARS-CoV-2 vaccination. These receptors were taken from a human donor who had recovered from COVID-19. Both conserved end residues are trimmed from each CDR3. A D gene is named only where the DNA matches it firmly.

V: TRBV27
J: TRBJ1-1
D: .
length: 13
CDR3: ASSLSNGGATEAF

V: TRBV28
J: TRBJ1-6
D: .
length: 9
CDR3: ASSFRGTLH

V: TRBV20-1
J: TRBJ1-2
D: TRBD1
length: 15
CDR3: SARAPQTGHPIYGYT

V: TRBV7-2
J: TRBJ2-1
D: TRBD2
length: 14
CDR3: ASSLGLAGGRNEQF

V: TRBV7-9
J: TRBJ2-7
D: TRBD2
length: 14
CDR3: ASSPASGEVSYEQY

V: TRBV7-9
J: TRBJ1-5
D: .
length: 13
CDR3: ASLYGLLGNQPQH

V: TRBV20-1
J: TRBJ2-1
D: .
length: 10
CDR3: SARGINNEQF

V: TRBV2
J: TRBJ1-5
D: .
length: 12
CDR3: ASSAVNSNQPQH

V: TRBV20-1
J: TRBJ2-1
D: .
length: 11
CDR3: SARDGPRNEQF

V: TRBV10-3
J: TRBJ1-1
D: .
length: 14
CDR3: AISGTGKWMNTEAF

V: TRBV20-1
J: TRBJ2-2
D: .
length: 13
CDR3: SARSSDHNTGELF

V: TRBV7-8
J: TRBJ1-1
D: TRBD1
length: 12
CDR3: ASNSRDSATEAF

V: TRBV7-9
J: TRBJ2-1
D: .
length: 16
CDR3: ASSLVRQAGPLYNEQF

V: TRBV18
J: TRBJ2-7
D: TRBD2
length: 13
CDR3: ASSPVGSTAGEQY

V: TRBV7-3
J: TRBJ2-5
D: TRBD2
length: 13
CDR3: ASSFGGRNKETQY

V: TRBV7-9
J: TRBJ2-1
D: TRBD2
length: 10
CDR3: ASSMTSYEQF